These 25 T cell receptor beta chains were all obtained from the same sample, sequenced in a study of blood T cell repertoires in COVID-19. Measured with immunoSEQ multiplex PCR; TCRdb has only the in-frame clones, and not every one. The sample comprises some 99,000 clones, roughly 86% of which are singletons, and 10% to 15% rests with the top ten. Sequenced material: peripheral blood. The source of these receptors is a woman aged 55-75 years in a cohort sampled during active or convalescent COVID-19.

DNA of the CDR3: TGTGCCAGCAGCTTAAGGTGGCAGGACACTGAAGCTTTCTTT. Translating it yields CASSLRWQDTEAFF. V usage is TRBV7-8 and J usage is TRBJ1-1; D is undetermined. V lost 2 bases and J lost 3, with 10 bases in between. Germline V gene lookup returns CDR1 SGHVS and CDR2 FQNEAQ. There are 14 residues in the CDR3.

This chain joins TRBV5-4 and TRBJ2-3; tentatively, D is TRBD2 (6 bases). CDR1 and CDR2 (germline): SGHNT, YYREEE (reference sequence). This CDR3 region has 15 residues. V lost 0 bases to trimming and J lost 2 bases, with 10 bases between them. The CDR3 spells CASSLEGTPTDTQYF. The DNA of the CDR3 is TGTGCCAGCAGCTTGGAGGGGACTCCCACAGATACGCAGTATTTT.

V usage is TRBV27 and J usage is TRBJ1-2, with D possibly TRBD1 on 6 matching bases. The CDR3 has 16 amino acids. Germline CDR1 is MNHEY and CDR2 is SMNVEV (reference sequence). V was cut by 5 bases and J by 2 bases, with 18 bases left in between. The CDR3 spells CASSRDNRVFNYGYTF. The CDR3 region has the DNA TGTGCCAGCAGTCGGGACAACAGAGTTTTCAACTATGGCTACACCTTC.

The rearrangement links TRBV5-1 to TRBJ2-7; maybe TRBD2 (6 bases). The germline V gene has CDR1 SGHRS and CDR2 YFSETQ. Trimming shortened V by 3 bases and J by 2 bases, and 15 bases separated the two germline ends. The CDR3 extends over 15 amino acids. As DNA, the CDR3 is TGCGCCAGCAGCTCGGACGGGACTGTAACCTACGAGCAGTACTTC. Its translation is CASSSDGTVTYEQYF.

The chain recombines TRBV28 with TRBJ2-1, with D possibly TRBD2 on 6 matching bases. V lost 2 bases, J lost 2 bases, and 10 bases lay in between. CDR3 length: 15 amino acids. CDR1 is MDHEN and CDR2 is SYDVKM in the germline V gene. The CDR3 DNA sequence: TGTGCCAGCAGTTTAGGAGGGAGAGCCTACAATGAGCAGTTCTTC. Protein: CASSLGGRAYNEQFF.

The chain recombines TRBV7-2 with TRBJ1-1; D is ambiguous. Germline assignment: CDR1 SGHTA and CDR2 FQGNSA. Trimming left V 1 base short and J 8 bases short, with 11 bases between. The CDR3 is 13 residues long. CDR3 loop: CASSLVRPSEAFF. The DNA of the CDR3 is TGTGCCAGCAGCTTAGTCCGTCCGAGCGAAGCTTTCTTT.

The chain joins TRBV5-4 to TRBJ2-3; 10 bases are shared with TRBD2. Trimming cost V 5 bases and J 0 bases; bases outside gene matches: 6. This CDR3 region has 16 residues. Per germline, CDR1 SGHNT and CDR2 YYREEE (reference sequence). DNA of the CDR3: TGTGCCAGCAGTCGAGCGGGGGGGGCCAGCACAGATACGCAGTATTTT. As protein: CASSRAGGASTDTQYF.

The genes are TRBV27 and TRBJ2-1; D perhaps matches TRBD1 (6 bases). CDR1 and CDR2 from the germline V gene are MNHEY and SMNVEV (reference sequence). The CDR3 has 14 residues. Deletions cut 4 bases from V and 3 bases from J, with 10 bases between. Here the CDR3 DNA reads TGTGCCAGCAGTTCCAGGGGTTTCTACAATGAGCAGTTCTTC. This codes for CASSSRGFYNEQFF.

This chain uses TRBV6-1 with TRBJ2-2; the D gene is possibly TRBD1 (5 bases). Germline CDR1 MNHNS, CDR2 SASEGT. The CDR3 is 14 amino acids. Trimming removed 3 bases at V and 4 bases at J, with 9 bases between. CDR3 coding DNA: TGTGCCAGCAGTGATGACAGTCCCACCGGGGAGCTGTTTTTT. Its translation is CASSDDSPTGELFF.

The chain has TRBV6-4 and TRBJ1-5, with a weak D call TRBD1 (6 bases). V gave up 0 bases and J gave up 2 bases, with 17 bases separating them. There are 18 residues in the CDR3. From germline, CDR1 is MRHNA and CDR2 SNTAGT. In DNA form, the CDR3 reads TGTGCCAGCAGTGACTCTATCAAGGGGGGGCTTGGCAATCAGCCCCAGCATTTT. Translation: CASSDSIKGGLGNQPQHF.

The chain is built from TRBV3-1 (or the pseudogene TRBV3-2) and TRBJ2-3; 9 bases map to TRBD1. V shed 3 bases, J shed 5 bases, and the junction held 9 bases outside the gene matches. CDR1 and CDR2 (germline): LGHDT, YNNKEL (reference sequence). There are 16 residues in the CDR3. The DNA for the CDR3 is TGTGCCAGCAGCCAGCCTACAGGGGGCGAGAAAGATACGCAGTATTTT. Amino acids: CASSQPTGGEKDTQYF.

This clone was counted once. V gene TRBV5-1 combines with J gene TRBJ1-1, with 8 positions matching TRBD1. In germline, CDR1 is SGHRS, CDR2 YFSETQ. The CDR3 sequence is 14 residues long. J gave up 3 bases and V 4 bases, and 5 bases lay outside the gene matches. The DNA of the CDR3 is TGCGCCAGCAGCACTGACAGGGGTGACACTGAAGCTTTCTTT. Translating gives CASSTDRGDTEAFF.

Only one count was recorded for this clone. The chain uses TRBV7-8 and TRBJ2-2; D may be TRBD2 (6 bases). This CDR3 comprises 15 residues. The germline V gene has CDR1 SGHVS and CDR2 FQNEAQ. The V gene lost 4 bases and the J gene lost 4 bases, with 13 bases spanning the gap. The CDR3 is CASSSGEFSTGELFF. Here the CDR3 DNA reads TGTGCCAGCAGCTCGGGGGAGTTTAGCACCGGGGAGCTGTTTTTT. Based on the CDR3 plus reference TRBV7-8 and TRBJ2-2, the full variable domain is GAGVSQSPRYKVAKRGQDVALRCDPISGHVSLFWYQQALGQGPEFLTYFQNEAQLDKSGLPSDRFFAERPEGSVSTLKIQRTQQEDSAVYLCASSSGEFSTGELFFGEGSRLTVL.

In its sample, this clone was seen once. V gene TRBV5-6 combines with J gene TRBJ2-7, with D possibly TRBD1 on 5 matching bases. This CDR3 region has 14 residues. The V and J ends lost 6 bases and 6 bases respectively, with 19 bases between them. Germline CDR1 is SGHDT and CDR2 is YYEEEE. Here the CDR3 reads CASTRQEGASEQYF. In DNA form, the CDR3 reads TGTGCCAGCACGAGGCAGGAAGGGGCCTCCGAGCAGTACTTC.

The genes are TRBV23-1 and TRBJ1-2, with 7 bases fitting TRBD1. TRBV23-1 is classed as an ORF, of uncertain function. V lost 2 bases to trimming and J lost 3 bases; unmatched junction nucleotides: 6. This CDR3 has 15 residues. The CDR3 bases are TGCGCCAGCAGTCAAGACAGGGAAGGAGACTATGGCTACACCTTC. This translates into CASSQDREGDYGYTF.

The CDR3 spells CASRGQNNQPQHF. DNA for the CDR3: TGTGCCAGCAGGGGACAGAACAATCAGCCCCAGCATTTT. This chain joins TRBV6-5 and TRBJ1-5, with 7 bases fitting TRBD1. The CDR3 extends over 13 amino acids. Trimming took 6 bases from V and 3 from J; bases not matched to a gene: 2. Looked up from germline, CDR1 is MNHEY and CDR2 is SVGAGI.

V usage is TRBV10-3 and J usage is TRBJ1-1; possibly TRBD1 for D (6 bases). This CDR3 comprises 13 residues. Trimming left V 6 bases short and J 0 bases short, with 8 bases between. In germline, CDR1 is ENHRY, CDR2 SYGVKD. CDR3 in DNA: TGTGCCATCAGAGGGGGTCTGAACACTGAAGCTTTCTTT. Protein product: CAIRGGLNTEAFF.

With respect to this clone: A junction boundary mismatches the germline segment, possibly from a read error. This chain uses TRBV7-7 with TRBJ1-3; possibly TRBD1 for D (5 bases). Looked up from germline, CDR1 is SSHAT and CDR2 is FNYEAQ (reference sequence). The CDR3 sequence is 14 residues long. In DNA form, the CDR3 reads TGTGCTAGCAGCCCTGGGGCTTCTGGAAACACCATATATTTT. It specifies CASSPGASGNTIYF. Full variable domain (rest looked up from reference TRBV7-7 and TRBJ1-3): GAGVSQSPRYKVTKRGQDVTLRCDPISSHATLYWYQQALGQGPEFLTYFNYEAQPDKSGLPSDRFSAERPEGSISTLTIQRTEQRDSAMYRCASSPGASGNTIYFGEGSWLTVV.

In its sample, this clone was seen a few times. The chain recombines TRBV19 with TRBJ2-7, with a weak D call TRBD1 (6 bases). Trimming removed 5 bases at V and 3 bases at J, with 17 bases between. The germline CDR1 and CDR2 sequences are LNHDA and SQIVND (reference sequence). CDR3 length: 15 residues. The CDR3 region is CASSLSGASVYEQYF. CDR3 sequence (DNA): TGTGCCAGTAGTCTCTCAGGGGCCTCGGTCTACGAGCAGTACTTC.

This clone was seen a few times. The chain links TRBV18 to TRBJ2-5; TRBD1 aligns across 9 bases. Germline lookup yields CDR1 KGHSH and CDR2 LQKENI. The CDR3 has 17 amino acids. V lost 3 bases, J lost 1 base, and 9 bases stayed unmatched. The CDR3 nucleotides read TGTGCCAGCTCACCTCGTCCCGGGACAGGGATCCAAGAGACCCAGTACTTC. Residues: CASSPRPGTGIQETQYF.

The chain combines TRBV28 with TRBJ2-2; a possible D gene is TRBD1 (6 bases). Germline CDR1 is MDHEN and CDR2 is SYDVKM. Trimming took 6 bases from V and 7 from J, leaving 15 bases between them. This CDR3 spans 14 amino acids. CDR3 in amino acids: CASRRQGSGGELFF. CDR3 sequence (DNA): TGTGCCAGCAGACGGCAGGGGAGTGGCGGGGAGCTGTTTTTT.

CDR3 loop: CASSSAIAGEETQYF. CDR3 bases: TGCGCCAGCAGCTCCGCCATAGCGGGAGAAGAGACCCAGTACTTC. The rearrangement joins TRBV5-1 to TRBJ2-5, with 9 bases that match TRBD2. The CDR3 extends over 15 amino acids. J lost 3 bases, V lost 3 bases, and 6 bases had no gene match. CDR1 and CDR2 (germline): SGHRS, YFSETQ. The full variable domain, its missing parts supplied by reference TRBV5-1 and TRBJ2-5, is KAGVTQTPRYLIKTRGQQVTLSCSPISGHRSVSWYQQTPGQGLQFLFEYFSETQRNKGNFPGRFSGRQFSNSRSEMNVSTLELGDSALYLCASSSAIAGEETQYFGPGTRLLVL.

The chain recombines TRBV19 with TRBJ1-4, with D unresolved. The V end lost 4 bases, the J end lost 1 base, and 16 bases lay between the germline ends. CDR1 is LNHDA and CDR2 is SQIVND in the germline V gene (reference sequence). The CDR3 length is 17 residues. CDR3 amino acids: CASSTSGIRVTNEKLFF. Here the CDR3 DNA reads TGTGCCAGTAGTACCTCCGGGATCCGGGTAACTAATGAAAAACTGTTTTTT.

A note on this clone: A junction end diverges from the germline sequence, so it may reflect a read error. The chain uses TRBV30 and TRBJ1-1; perhaps TRBD1 as D (5 bases). From germline, CDR1 is GTSNPN and CDR2 SVGIG (reference sequence). This CDR3 is 14 amino acids long. CDR3 sequence: CAWSSSPRGTNQDF. The CDR3 nucleotides are TGTGCCTGGAGTTCGAGTCCGCGGGGGACTAATCAAGATTTT.

The CDR3 sequence is CASSIGIRDRGRISYNSPLHF. The CDR3 DNA reads TGTGCCAGTAGTATAGGGATACGGGACAGGGGGCGCATCTCCTATAATTCACCCCTCCACTTT. The genes are TRBV19 and TRBJ1-6; the match to TRBD1 covers 12 bases. The CDR3 extends over 21 amino acids. With 1 base clipped from V and 0 bases from J, the junction kept 10 bases outside the gene matches. Germline lookup yields CDR1 LNHDA and CDR2 SQIVND (reference sequence).